A single sample is the source of the 27 T cell receptor beta chains below, sequenced in a study of early stage breast cancer tumors (dated by TCRdb to 2015 to 2018). Receptors were amplified or captured by the immunoSEQ multiplex PCR assay. Not all clones reach the TCRdb copy of this immuneACCESS table, which keeps in-frame sequences only. Checked studies attribute under half of the gap to unresolved V genes and leave the rest unexplained. A total of some 9,700 clones appear in this sample, 60% to 85% of them only once. Around 9% of the sample is taken by the ten largest. The sample taken for sequencing was normal breast tissue next to the tumor. These receptors were obtained from a person aged 40-50 years with breast cancer.

The V and J genes are TRBV10-3 and TRBJ2-4; D call uncertain. Germline-derived CDR1 and CDR2 are ENHRY and SYGVKD. V lost 4 bases and J lost 0, with 7 bases in between. The CDR3 consists of 14 residues. CDR3 nucleotides: TGTGCCATCAGTGCCCCAGGAGCCAAAAACATTCAGTACTTC. Translation: CAISAPGAKNIQYF.

This clone was observed a single time. The chain joins TRBV7-2 to TRBJ1-5, with D unclear. Between the trimmed V and J ends, which lost 1 base and 3 bases, there was a span of 16 bases. The CDR3 is 17 amino acids. Germline V gene data show CDR1 as SGHTA and CDR2 as FQGNSA. The CDR3 DNA reads TGTGCCAGCAGCTTAGTTATTTCCACGTCGACCAATCAGCCCCAGCATTTT. Translation: CASSLVISTSTNQPQHF.

The rearrangement links TRBV11-2 to TRBJ1-5; no clear D. CDR3 size: 13 residues. Per the germline V gene, CDR1 is SGHAT and CDR2 is FQNNGV. The germline V and J ends were trimmed by 1 base and 1 base, with 2 bases remaining between them. The CDR3 DNA is TGTGCCAGCAGCTTAGCCAGCAATCAGCCCCAGCATTTT. Its protein product is CASSLASNQPQHF.

This chain joins TRBV7-8 and TRBJ1-5, with TRBD1 identical over 7 bases. J gave up 0 bases and V 1 base, and 6 bases lay outside the gene matches. Germline values: CDR1 SGHVS, CDR2 FQNEAQ. CDR3 size: 17 residues. The CDR3 sequence is CASSLGGTEYSNQPQHF. The CDR3 DNA reads TGTGCCAGCAGCTTAGGGGGGACAGAATATAGCAATCAGCCCCAGCATTTT.

The chain recombines TRBV7-8 with TRBJ2-5; the D gene is possibly TRBD1 (6 bases). Deletions cut 2 bases from V and 7 bases from J, with 11 bases between. Germline lookup yields CDR1 SGHVS and CDR2 FQNEAQ. This CDR3 contains 13 residues. DNA for the CDR3: TGTGCCAGCAGCTTAAGGGACACTGGGACCCAGTACTTC. The encoded protein is CASSLRDTGTQYF.

This chain joins TRBV19 and TRBJ2-5; 8 bases are shared with TRBD2. CDR3 size: 19 residues. Germline-derived CDR1 and CDR2 are LNHDA and SQIVND (reference sequence). The junction had 20 bases not matched to a gene; V was cut back by 6 bases and J by 2 bases. CDR3 nucleotides: TGTGCCAGTAGCCGCCAGGCACAGCGGGGGAGGGGTTCGCAAGAGACCCAGTACTTC. This translates into CASSRQAQRGRGSQETQYF.

This chain uses TRBV6-4 with TRBJ2-1; TRBD2 matches 10 bases. V dropped 5 bases and J dropped 7; count of bases not matched to a gene: 5. The V gene's germline CDR1 is MRHNA and CDR2 SNTAGT. The CDR3 loop spans 14 amino acids. DNA for the CDR3: TGTGCCAGCAGTTATCTAGCGGGAGTTAATGAGCAGTTCTTC. This sequence encodes CASSYLAGVNEQFF.

Turning to this clone: Other DNA sequences in this specimen translate into the identical CDR3. The V and J genes are TRBV4-1 and TRBJ2-3, with TRBD2 identical over 14 bases. The CDR3 has 16 residues. Germline V gene data show CDR1 as MGHRA and CDR2 as YSYEKL. V was pared by 4 bases and J by 5 bases, with 5 bases of the junction left unmatched. CDR3 sequence reads: CASSPRLAGGLDTQYF. Written as DNA, the CDR3 is TGCGCCAGCAGCCCCAGACTAGCGGGAGGGTTAGATACGCAGTATTTT.

The V gene is TRBV5-1, the J gene TRBJ2-6; TRBD1 agrees at 8 bases. Per germline, CDR1 SGHRS and CDR2 YFSETQ. The CDR3 is made up of 17 amino acids. The V and J ends lost 0 bases and 3 bases, in that order; junction bases with no gene match: 5. The CDR3 DNA is TGCGCCAGCAGCTTGGCCGGGACAGGTTTTGGGGCCAACGTCCTGACTTTC. Translating it yields CASSLAGTGFGANVLTF.

The V gene is TRBV28, the J gene TRBJ1-2; D not resolved. This CDR3 region has 14 residues. V shed 2 bases and J shed 4 bases, with 11 bases lying between them. CDR1 and CDR2 from the germline V gene are MDHEN and SYDVKM. CDR3 region: CASSLSRDFYGYTF. For the CDR3, the DNA is TGTGCCAGCAGTTTAAGCCGCGATTTCTATGGCTACACCTTC.

V gene TRBV27 combines with J gene TRBJ2-1, with D maybe TRBD2 (5 bases). This CDR3 contains 15 residues. Trimming took off 0 bases at V and 2 bases at J, with 8 bases between the two ends. CDR1 MNHEY and CDR2 SMNVEV come from the germline V gene (reference sequence). CDR3 DNA: TGTGCCAGCAGTTTATCACGGGAAACCTACAATGAGCAGTTCTTC. Translation: CASSLSRETYNEQFF.

The chain couples TRBV4-1 to TRBJ2-1; 8 bases map to TRBD2. Trimming at V came to 2 bases and at J to 4 bases, leaving 7 bases not matched to a gene. The germline V gene has CDR1 MGHRA and CDR2 YSYEKL. CDR3 size: 16 residues. The CDR3, as DNA: TGCGCCAGCAGCCAACTACTAGCGGAAGCGTACAATGAGCAGTTCTTC. Protein sequence: CASSQLLAEAYNEQFF.

The V and J genes are TRBV18 and TRBJ2-3, with D unresolved. V was trimmed by 8 bases and J by 1 base, leaving 10 bases between them. CDR1 is KGHSH, CDR2 LQKENI, per germline. The CDR3 is 13 amino acids. CDR3 nucleotides: TGTGCCAGCCTTCGAGGCGGCACAGATACGCAGTATTTT. Protein sequence: CASLRGGTDTQYF.

The genes are TRBV5-8 and TRBJ2-1, with 10 bases matching TRBD2. The CDR3 contains 15 residues. V shed 4 bases and J 4 bases; nucleotides not matched to a gene: 5. Germline CDR1 is SGHTS and CDR2 is YDEGEE. CDR3 DNA sequence: TGTGCCAGCAGCACTCGACTAGCGGGTTACAATGAGCAGTTCTTC. As protein: CASSTRLAGYNEQFF.

The V gene is TRBV20-1, the J gene TRBJ2-1; D is unresolved. Germline CDR1 DFQATT, CDR2 SNEGSKA (reference sequence). The CDR3 is 10 amino acids. Trimming left V 7 bases short and J 7 bases short, with 8 bases between. CDR3: CSVSPNEQFF. The CDR3 DNA sequence: TGCAGTGTAAGCCCGAATGAGCAGTTCTTC.

In nucleotides, the CDR3 is TGTGCCAGCTCACGTTCTTCCGCAACTAATGAAAAACTGTTTTTT. Residues: CASSRSSATNEKLFF. The rearrangement uses TRBV18 and TRBJ1-4; D not certain. The germline V and J ends were trimmed by 4 bases and 0 bases, with 9 bases remaining between them. The CDR3 is 15 residues long. CDR1 is KGHSH and CDR2 is LQKENI in the germline V gene.

The genes are TRBV18 and TRBJ2-3, with 8 bases that match TRBD2. Per the germline V gene, CDR1 is KGHSH and CDR2 is LQKENI. There are 17 residues in the CDR3. V trimming: 1 base; J trimming: 1 base; junction bases outside the gene matches: 7. The CDR3 sequence is CASSPRAGVRGTDTQYF. The CDR3 DNA reads as TGTGCCAGCTCACCACGAGCGGGAGTACGGGGCACAGATACGCAGTATTTT.

A single count supports this clone. This sequence joins TRBV11-2 and TRBJ2-1; 14 bases map to TRBD2. Germline-derived CDR1 and CDR2 are SGHAT and FQNNGV. Trimming removed 4 bases from V and 8 bases from J; junction bases left unmatched: 13. This CDR3 is 18 amino acids long. The CDR3 region has the DNA TGTGCCAGCAGCTCCCGCTACGGGACTAGCGGGAGTAGGGATGAGCAGTTCTTC. Its translation is CASSSRYGTSGSRDEQFF.

V usage is TRBV9 and J usage is TRBJ1-1; D possibly corresponds to TRBD1 (6 bases). The CDR3 consists of 15 residues. The V gene lost 0 bases and the J gene lost 4 bases, with 13 bases spanning the gap. The germline V gene has CDR1 SGDLS and CDR2 YYNGEE. This CDR3 reads CASSVGYRGGTEAFF. The CDR3 DNA reads as TGTGCCAGCAGCGTAGGCTATAGGGGGGGCACTGAAGCTTTCTTT.

This chain connects TRBV6-5 to TRBJ2-1; D unclear. Trimming removed 2 bases at V and 5 bases at J, with 10 bases between. This CDR3 contains 14 residues. The germline V gene encodes CDR1 MNHEY and CDR2 SVGAGI. As DNA, the CDR3 is TGTGCCAGCAGTTACGGCACCTCGGACAATGAGCAGTTCTTC. Translated, it gives CASSYGTSDNEQFF.

J is TRBJ2-7 and V is TRBV30; possibly TRBD1 for D (5 bases). The CDR3 loop spans 13 amino acids. V gave up 2 bases and J gave up 6 bases, with 14 bases separating them. CDR1 is GTSNPN and CDR2 is SVGIG in the germline V gene (reference sequence). CDR3 loop: CAWSFGREREQYF. As DNA, the CDR3 is TGTGCCTGGAGTTTTGGCAGGGAACGCGAGCAGTACTTC.

This chain joins TRBV6-1 and TRBJ2-3; TRBD1 matches 7 bases. V gave up 4 bases and J gave up 5 bases; unmatched junction bases: 6. This CDR3 spans 14 amino acids. Looked up from germline, CDR1 is MNHNS and CDR2 is SASEGT. CDR3 in amino acids: CASSVRQGLDTQYF. In nucleotides, the CDR3 is TGTGCCAGCAGTGTAAGACAGGGCCTAGATACGCAGTATTTT.

This clone has only one observation. The J gene is TRBJ2-1, the V gene TRBV5-1, with 7 bases that match TRBD2. Germline CDR1 is SGHRS and CDR2 is YFSETQ. J was trimmed by 0 bases and V by 2 bases; bases with no gene match: 2. The CDR3 sequence is 15 residues long. The CDR3 DNA reads TGCGCCAGCAGCTTAGGCGGGGGCTCCTACAATGAGCAGTTCTTC. It is translated as CASSLGGGSYNEQFF.

V is TRBV7-9 and J is TRBJ1-5, with 8 bases aligning to TRBD1. Germline V lookup: CDR1 SEHNR, CDR2 FQNEAQ (reference sequence). The CDR3 runs to 14 residues. V shed 5 bases and J 5 bases; nucleotides not matched to a gene: 5. CDR3 in DNA: TGTGCCAGCAGCCCTGACAGGGGTGATCAGCCCCAGCATTTT. It codes for CASSPDRGDQPQHF. Combining the CDR3 with reference TRBV7-9 and TRBJ1-5 gives the whole variable domain DTGVSQNPRHKITKRGQNVTFRCDPISEHNRLYWYRQTLGQGPEFLTYFQNEAQLEKSRLLSDRFSAERPKGSFSTLEIQRTEQGDSAMYLCASSPDRGDQPQHFGDGTRLSIL.

The chain uses TRBV18 and TRBJ2-7; 14 nucleotides align to TRBD2. Trimming took 0 bases from V and 3 from J; bases not matched to a gene: 1. Germline V CDR1 and CDR2: KGHSH, LQKENI. The length of the CDR3 is 16 residues. CDR3 loop: CASSPPGLAGGYEQYF. As DNA, the CDR3 is TGTGCCAGCTCACCACCCGGACTAGCGGGAGGCTACGAGCAGTACTTC.

The chain is built from TRBV28 and TRBJ1-1, with D unclear. Germline V lookup: CDR1 MDHEN, CDR2 SYDVKM. V lost 6 bases to trimming and J lost 8 bases, with 10 bases between them. The CDR3 totals 11 residues. CDR3 sequence reads: CASRIDAEAFF. The CDR3 DNA reads as TGTGCCAGCAGGATCGACGCCGAAGCTTTCTTT.

The chain couples TRBV19 to TRBJ1-2; D uncertain. There are 12 residues in the CDR3. V shed 5 bases and J shed 4 bases, with 8 bases lying between them. Germline V CDR1 and CDR2: LNHDA, SQIVND (reference sequence). CDR3 DNA: TGTGCCAGTAGTGGTGCCATCTATGGCTACACCTTC. Protein sequence: CASSGAIYGYTF.